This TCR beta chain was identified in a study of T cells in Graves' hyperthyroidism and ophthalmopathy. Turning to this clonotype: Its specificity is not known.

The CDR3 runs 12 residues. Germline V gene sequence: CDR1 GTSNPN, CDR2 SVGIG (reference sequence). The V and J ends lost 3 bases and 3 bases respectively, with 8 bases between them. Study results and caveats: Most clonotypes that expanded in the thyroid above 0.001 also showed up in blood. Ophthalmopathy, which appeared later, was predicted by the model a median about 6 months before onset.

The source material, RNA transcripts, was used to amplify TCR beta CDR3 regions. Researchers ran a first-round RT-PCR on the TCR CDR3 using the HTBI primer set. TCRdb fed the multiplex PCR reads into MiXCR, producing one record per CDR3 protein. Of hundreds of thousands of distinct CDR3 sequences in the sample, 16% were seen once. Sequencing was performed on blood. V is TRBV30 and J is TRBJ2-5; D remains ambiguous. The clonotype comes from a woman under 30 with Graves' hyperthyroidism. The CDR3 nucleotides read TGTGCCTGGAGCGACGGAGAAGAGACCCAGTACTTC. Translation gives CAWSDGEETQYF.